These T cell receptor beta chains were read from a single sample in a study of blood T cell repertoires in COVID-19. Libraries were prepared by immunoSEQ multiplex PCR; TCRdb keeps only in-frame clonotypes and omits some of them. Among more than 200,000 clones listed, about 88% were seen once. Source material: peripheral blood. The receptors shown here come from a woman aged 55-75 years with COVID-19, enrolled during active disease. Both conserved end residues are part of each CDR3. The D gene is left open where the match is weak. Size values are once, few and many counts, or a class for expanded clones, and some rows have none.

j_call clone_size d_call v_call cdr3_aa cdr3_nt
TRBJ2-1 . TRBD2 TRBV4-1 CASSQDNPGTRGNEQFF TGCGCCAGCAGCCAAGATAACCCCGGGACTAGGGGAAATGAGCAGTTCTTC
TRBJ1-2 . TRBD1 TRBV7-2 CASSFRQGTLGYTF TGTGCCAGCAGCTTCAGACAGGGGACGTTGGGCTACACCTTC
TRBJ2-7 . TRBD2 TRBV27 CASRPLAGPYEQYF TGTGCCAGCAGACCACTAGCGGGACCCTACGAGCAGTACTTC
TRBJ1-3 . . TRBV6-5 CATQQGGLNTIYF TGTGCCACCCAACAGGGCGGTTTGAACACCATATATTTT
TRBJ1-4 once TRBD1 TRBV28 CASSPRTGRSEKLFF TGTGCCAGCAGTCCACGGACAGGGAGGAGTGAAAAACTGTTTTTT
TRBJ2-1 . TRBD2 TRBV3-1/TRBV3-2 CASSQGLAGTGEQFF TGTGCCAGCAGCCAAGGACTAGCGGGAACCGGTGAGCAGTTCTTC
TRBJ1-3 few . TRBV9 CASTPGGINTIYF TGTGCCAGCACACCGGGGGGGATCAACACCATATATTTT
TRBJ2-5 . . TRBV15 CATSRDSRRGKGRTQYF TGTGCCACCAGCAGAGATTCAAGAAGAGGGAAAGGGAGGACCCAGTACTTC
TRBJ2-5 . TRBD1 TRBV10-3 CAISEGQGARETQYF TGTGCCATCAGTGAGGGGCAGGGGGCCCGCGAGACCCAGTACTTC
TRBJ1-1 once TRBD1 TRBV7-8 CASSKDRATEAFF TGTGCCAGCAGCAAGGACAGGGCCACTGAAGCTTTCTTT
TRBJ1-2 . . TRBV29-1 CSVEGINYGYTF TGCAGCGTTGAGGGCATTAACTATGGCTACACCTTC
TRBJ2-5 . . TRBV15 CATSRGASGETQYF TGTGCCACCAGCAGGGGGGCGTCGGGAGAGACCCAGTACTTC
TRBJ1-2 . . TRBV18 CASSPDRTQSGGYTF TGTGCCAGCTCACCCGACCGGACCCAGAGCGGTGGCTACACCTTC
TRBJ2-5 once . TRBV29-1 CSVGVRGARWMETQYF TGCAGCGTTGGGGTAAGGGGCGCGAGATGGATGGAGACCCAGTACTTC
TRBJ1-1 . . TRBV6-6 CASSYSTGVNTEAFF TGTGCCAGCAGTTACTCGACTGGAGTGAACACTGAAGCTTTCTTT
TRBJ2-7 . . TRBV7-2 CASSFPGTPEGVIGEQYF TGTGCCAGCAGCTTCCCGGGGACCCCGGAGGGAGTAATCGGCGAGCAGTACTTC
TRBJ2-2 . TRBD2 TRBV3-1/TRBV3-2 CASSPPTSANTGELFF TGTGCCAGCAGCCCCCCAACTAGCGCGAACACCGGGGAGCTGTTTTTT
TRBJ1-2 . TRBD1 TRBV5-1 CASSPTGDNYGYTF TGCGCCAGCAGCCCGACAGGGGACAACTATGGCTACACCTTC
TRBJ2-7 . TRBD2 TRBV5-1 CASSWGAGAELSEQYF TGCGCCAGCAGCTGGGGAGCGGGAGCGGAGTTAAGCGAGCAGTACTTC
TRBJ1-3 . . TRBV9 CASSVEPHPDSPWGNTIYF TGTGCCAGCAGCGTAGAACCCCACCCCGACAGCCCCTGGGGAAACACCATATATTTT
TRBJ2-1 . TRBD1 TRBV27 CASTSTGVSFNEQFF TGTGCCAGCACCAGCACAGGGGTAAGTTTTAATGAGCAGTTCTTC
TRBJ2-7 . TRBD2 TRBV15 CATSRVSGGPIEQYF TGTGCCACCAGCAGAGTCTCGGGAGGGCCGATCGAGCAGTACTTC
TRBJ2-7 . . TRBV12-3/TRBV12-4 CASSVRRRGEQYF TGTGCCAGCAGCGTCCGACGCCGGGGCGAGCAGTACTTC
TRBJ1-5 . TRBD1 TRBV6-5 CASRDRGSSNQPQHF TGTGCCAGCCGGGACAGGGGGTCGAGCAATCAGCCCCAGCATTTT
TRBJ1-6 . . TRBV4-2 CASSRAGEYSPLHF TGTGCCTCCAGCCGGGCCGGGGAATATTCACCCCTCCACTTT
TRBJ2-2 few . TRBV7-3 CASSPRLGGGELFF TGTGCCAGCAGCCCGCGACTGGGGGGCGGGGAGCTGTTTTTT
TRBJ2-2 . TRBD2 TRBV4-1 CASSQGTSGFTGELFF TGCGCCAGCAGCCAAGGGACTAGCGGGTTCACCGGGGAGCTGTTTTTT
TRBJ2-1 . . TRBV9 CASSVGHEQFF TGTGCCAGCAGCGTAGGGCATGAGCAGTTCTTC
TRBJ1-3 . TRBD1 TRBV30 CAWSLTGSSSGNTIYF TGTGCCTGGAGTCTGACAGGGAGCAGCTCTGGAAACACCATATATTTT
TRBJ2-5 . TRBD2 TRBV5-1 CASSLGAAGGRETQYF TGCGCCAGCAGCTTGGGCGCAGCGGGAGGGCGGGAGACCCAGTACTTC
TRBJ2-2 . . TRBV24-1 CATSDKTVYTGELFF TGTGCCACCAGTGATAAGACAGTTTACACCGGGGAGCTGTTTTTT
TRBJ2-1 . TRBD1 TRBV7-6 CASSGRGNEQFF TGTGCCAGCAGCGGCAGGGGGAATGAGCAGTTCTTC